One and the same sample provided the 25 T cell receptor beta chains below, sequenced in a study of blood T cell repertoires in COVID-19. Clones were sequenced by immunoSEQ multiplex PCR, and TCRdb holds only the in-frame ones, with some missing. The table includes about 40,000 clones, around 77% detected once. The sample consisted of peripheral blood. Receptors were obtained from a woman older than 75 with acute or convalescent COVID-19.

J is TRBJ2-1 and V is TRBV3-1 (or the pseudogene TRBV3-2), with TRBD1 as a possible D gene (5 bases). Looked up from germline, CDR1 is LGHDT and CDR2 is YNNKEL (reference sequence). The CDR3 extends over 15 amino acids. The V gene lost 5 bases and the J gene lost 2 bases, with 13 bases spanning the gap. CDR3 residues: CASSIGQGTYNEQFF. The CDR3 DNA is TGTGCCAGCAGCATAGGACAAGGCACCTACAATGAGCAGTTCTTC.

J is TRBJ1-6 and V is TRBV7-9, with 7 nucleotides matching TRBD1. Germline V lookup: CDR1 SEHNR, CDR2 FQNEAQ (reference sequence). CDR3 length: 15 amino acids. Germline trimming cut 3 bases from V and 5 bases from J; bases unmatched to any gene: 4. The CDR3 DNA reads as TGTGCCAGCAGCTTGGGCAGGGGGGATAATTCACCCCTCCACTTT. Residues: CASSLGRGDNSPLHF.

The rearrangement uses TRBV15 and TRBJ1-3; D possibly corresponds to TRBD1 (5 bases). With 0 bases removed from V and 8 bases from J, the gap between germline ends came to 14 bases. This CDR3 is 15 amino acids long. From germline, CDR1 is LNHNV and CDR2 YYDKDF (reference sequence). The CDR3 here is CATSRDPTVGDTIYF. The CDR3 nucleotides are TGTGCCACCAGCAGAGATCCGACAGTCGGAGACACCATATATTTT. The complete variable domain, with remaining parts taken from reference TRBV15 and TRBJ1-3, reads DAMVIQNPRYQVTQFGKPVTLSCSQTLNHNVMYWYQQKSSQAPKLLFHYYDKDFNNEADTPDNFQSRRPNTSFCFLDIRSPGLGDTAMYLCATSRDPTVGDTIYFGEGSWLTVV.

The chain is built from TRBV7-9 and TRBJ1-2; D is perhaps TRBD1 (6 bases). V gave up 1 base and J gave up 2 bases, with 11 bases separating them. Germline V CDR1 and CDR2: SEHNR, FQNEAQ (reference sequence). CDR3 length: 15 amino acids. The CDR3 loop is CASSLDPQGNYGYTF. CDR3 DNA sequence: TGTGCCAGCAGCTTAGACCCTCAGGGGAACTATGGCTACACCTTC.

The chain has TRBV5-1 and TRBJ2-7; D not certain. Between the trimmed V and J ends, which lost 6 bases and 6 bases, there was a span of 16 bases. The germline V gene has CDR1 SGHRS and CDR2 YFSETQ. This CDR3 has 13 amino acids. CDR3 loop: CASNFQSGPEQYF. The CDR3 coding sequence is TGCGCCAGCAACTTCCAGTCGGGTCCCGAGCAGTACTTC.

The chain carries TRBV18 and TRBJ2-7; no definite D call. CDR1 KGHSH and CDR2 LQKENI come from the germline V gene. V was cut by 3 bases and J by 6 bases, with 15 bases left in between. The CDR3 runs 14 residues. In DNA form, the CDR3 reads TGTGCCAGCTCACCGGAGTCCCTCCGAGGCGAGCAGTACTTC. It is translated as CASSPESLRGEQYF.

This clone was seen only once. This chain connects TRBV29-1 to TRBJ1-2, with D possibly TRBD1 on 6 matching bases. The V end was cut by 5 bases, the J end by 9 bases, with 25 bases between. CDR3 length: 15 amino acids. CDR1 is SQVTM, CDR2 ANQGSEA, per germline. CDR3 coding DNA: TGCAGCGTTCAAACCGGACAGTCCGGGGGGGGTAGCTACACCTTC. Translated: CSVQTGQSGGGSYTF. Filled out from reference TRBV29-1 and TRBJ1-2, the complete variable domain reads SAVISQKPSRDICQRGTSLTIQCQVDSQVTMMFWYRQQPGQSLTLIATANQGSEATYESGFVIDKFPISRPNLTFSTLTVSNMSPEDSSIYLCSVQTGQSGGGSYTFGSGTRLTVV.

The chain employs TRBV9 and TRBJ2-1; 11 nucleotides line up with TRBD2. The V segment lost 0 bases and the J segment 6 bases; nucleotides outside the gene matches: 5. CDR3 size: 16 residues. CDR1 and CDR2 (germline): SGDLS, YYNGEE. The CDR3 loop is CASSVGLAGHPNEQFF. CDR3 DNA: TGTGCCAGCAGCGTAGGACTAGCGGGACACCCCAATGAGCAGTTCTTC.

CDR3 amino acids: CAWSVIPQANEQFF. For the CDR3, the DNA is TGTGCCTGGAGTGTAATACCCCAAGCCAATGAGCAGTTCTTC. This sequence joins TRBV30 and TRBJ2-1; D is unclear. Trimming removed 0 bases from V and 6 bases from J, with 12 bases in between. Looked up from germline, CDR1 is GTSNPN and CDR2 is SVGIG (reference sequence). This CDR3 spans 14 amino acids.

The rearrangement links TRBV10-3 to TRBJ2-3; D may be TRBD2 (6 bases). The V end was cut by 7 bases, the J end by 0 bases, with 14 bases between. The CDR3 runs 15 residues. Germline V lookup: CDR1 ENHRY, CDR2 SYGVKD. The CDR3: CAITLSSASTDTQYF. CDR3 DNA: TGTGCCATCACCCTATCTAGCGCCAGCACAGATACGCAGTATTTT.

J is TRBJ1-3 and V is TRBV6-7, with D possibly matching TRBD1 (6 bases). TRBV6-7 is assigned to the ORF class and has an uncertain function. Trimming stripped 6 bases from V and 0 bases from J, with 15 bases between. This CDR3 region has 16 residues. This CDR3 reads CASRPPRQVSGNTIYF. The CDR3, as DNA: TGTGCCAGCAGACCACCCCGACAGGTCTCTGGAAACACCATATATTTT.

This chain uses TRBV9 with TRBJ1-3; D is undetermined. Trimming stripped 0 bases from V and 0 bases from J, with 4 bases between. Germline values: CDR1 SGDLS, CDR2 YYNGEE. This CDR3 has 14 residues. The CDR3 is CASSVASSGNTIYF. CDR3 bases: TGTGCCAGCAGCGTAGCCAGCTCTGGAAACACCATATATTTT.

This rearrangement joins TRBV29-1 to TRBJ1-1, with D perhaps matching TRBD1 (5 bases). Germline V gene data show CDR1 as SQVTM and CDR2 as ANQGSEA. Trimming removed 4 bases from V and 0 bases from J, with 12 bases in between. The CDR3 covers 14 residues. The CDR3 bases are TGCAGCGTTGGAAAGGGGCCTGTGAACACTGAAGCTTTCTTT. It translates to CSVGKGPVNTEAFF.

The CDR3: CASSGRTSANTGELFF. The CDR3 DNA sequence: TGTGCCAGCAGCGGACGGACTAGCGCGAACACCGGGGAGCTGTTTTTT. J is TRBJ2-2 and V is TRBV7-8; 9 nucleotides line up with TRBD2. The germline CDR1 and CDR2 sequences are SGHVS and FQNEAQ. The CDR3 loop spans 16 amino acids. The J segment lost 0 bases and the V segment lost 5 bases, leaving 4 bases of the junction unmatched.

The chain couples TRBV3-1 (or the pseudogene TRBV3-2) to TRBJ1-2, with D perhaps TRBD1 (5 bases). This CDR3 is built from 13 residues. Trimming left V 3 bases short and J 8 bases short, with 13 bases between. Germline lookup yields CDR1 LGHDT and CDR2 YNNKEL (reference sequence). The CDR3 DNA reads TGTGCCAGCAGCCAGCAGGGCGATTGGGGCTACACCTTC. Amino acid sequence: CASSQQGDWGYTF.

The genes are TRBV3-1 (or the pseudogene TRBV3-2) and TRBJ2-3; the match to TRBD2 covers 10 bases. V gave up 8 bases and J gave up 1 base; unmatched junction bases: 27. Looked up from germline, CDR1 is LGHDT and CDR2 is YNNKEL (reference sequence). CDR3 size: 22 residues. The chain's CDR3 is CASFDPLSGLAGDPGGTDTQYF. The CDR3 nucleotides are TGTGCCAGCTTCGATCCTCTATCGGGGCTAGCGGGAGACCCAGGGGGCACAGATACGCAGTATTTT.

The chain uses TRBV14 and TRBJ2-7, with D maybe TRBD2 (5 bases). The CDR3 is made up of 16 amino acids. The V and J ends lost 1 base and 0 bases respectively, with 13 bases between them. CDR1 and CDR2 from the germline V gene are SGHDN and FVKESK. For the CDR3, the DNA is TGTGCCAGCAGCCAAGCCGGGTGGGAGAGCTCCTACGAGCAGTACTTC. Translated: CASSQAGWESSYEQYF.

The chain uses TRBV7-9 and TRBJ1-2; TRBD1 is a possible D gene (6 bases). The germline gives CDR1 SEHNR, CDR2 FQNEAQ (reference sequence). The CDR3 has 14 residues. V was trimmed by 1 base and J by 5 bases, leaving 11 bases between them. CDR3: CASSLVPGEYGYTF. CDR3 coding DNA: TGTGCCAGCAGCTTAGTACCAGGGGAATATGGCTACACCTTC. Combining the CDR3 with reference TRBV7-9 and TRBJ1-2 gives the whole variable domain DTGVSQNPRHKITKRGQNVTFRCDPISEHNRLYWYRQTLGQGPEFLTYFQNEAQLEKSRLLSDRFSAERPKGSFSTLEIQRTEQGDSAMYLCASSLVPGEYGYTFGSGTRLTVV.

This clone has more than one count but fewer than ten. This chain joins TRBV6-5 and TRBJ2-5, with TRBD1 matching over 7 bases. The CDR3 is 13 amino acids. Germline CDR1 MNHEY, CDR2 SVGAGI. The V segment lost 11 bases and the J segment 2 bases; nucleotides outside the gene matches: 8. CDR3 region: CAVRGPTQETQYF. CDR3 nucleotide sequence: TGTGCCGTTAGGGGGCCAACTCAAGAGACCCAGTACTTC.

CDR3 residues: CASSQISRADTQYF. CDR3 sequence (DNA): TGTGCCAGCAGCCAAATTAGCCGGGCAGATACGCAGTATTTT. The rearrangement links TRBV7-9 to TRBJ2-3, with D unresolved. The CDR3 is 14 amino acids. Trimming stripped 5 bases from V and 4 bases from J, with 13 bases between. CDR1 is SEHNR and CDR2 is FQNEAQ in the germline V gene (reference sequence).

This clone came up once. The rearrangement uses TRBV28 and TRBJ2-7; D is unclear. The CDR3 has 13 residues. Trimming took off 2 bases at V and 2 bases at J, with 7 bases between the two ends. Germline CDR1 reads MDHEN; CDR2 reads SYDVKM. This CDR3 is CASSLTEPYEQYF. The CDR3 nucleotides read TGTGCCAGCAGTTTAACGGAGCCCTACGAGCAGTACTTC.

The chain links TRBV27 to TRBJ2-7; perhaps TRBD2 as D (6 bases). Germline CDR1 is MNHEY and CDR2 is SMNVEV (reference sequence). The V end was cut by 3 bases, the J end by 0 bases, with 12 bases between. The CDR3 consists of 15 residues. CDR3 in amino acids: CASSFGGTRSYEQYF. CDR3 sequence (DNA): TGTGCCAGCAGTTTCGGCGGGACTCGCTCCTACGAGCAGTACTTC.

V gene TRBV30 combines with J gene TRBJ2-1; perhaps TRBD2 as D (6 bases). V lost 7 bases and J lost 9, with 22 bases in between. The CDR3 is made up of 14 amino acids. Germline V gene lookup returns CDR1 GTSNPN and CDR2 SVGIG (reference sequence). Here the CDR3 DNA reads TGTGCCTCCGGAGGGGCCCCGAACAACATTGAGCAGTTCTTC. As protein: CASGGAPNNIEQFF.

This chain connects TRBV5-6 to TRBJ2-3, with a weak D call TRBD2 (5 bases). Per the germline V gene, CDR1 is SGHDT and CDR2 is YYEEEE. V lost 4 bases to trimming and J lost 2 bases, with 14 bases between them. The CDR3 is made up of 15 amino acids. CDR3 protein: CASSQEVRFTDTQYF. The CDR3, as DNA: TGTGCCAGCAGCCAGGAGGTCAGGTTCACAGATACGCAGTATTTT.

The chain links TRBV25-1 to TRBJ1-2; possible D gene TRBD1, 5 bases. This CDR3 has 14 amino acids. Trimming removed 3 bases from V and 6 bases from J, with 14 bases in between. CDR1 MGHDK and CDR2 SYGVNS come from the germline V gene. This CDR3 is CASSEPRGGNGYTF. Written as DNA, the CDR3 is TGTGCCAGCAGTGAGCCTCGGGGGGGGAATGGCTACACCTTC.